Listed below are T cell receptor beta chains from one sample, sequenced in a study of cytomegalovirus exposure and HLA in healthy donors. The assay was immunoSEQ multiplex PCR, and TCRdb's table has in-frame clones only and misses some. The table lists about 140,000 clones, approximately 80% of them singletons. The sample comprised PBMCs. The receptors were gathered from a man in his forties or fifties in good health and CMV-seronegative. Both conserved end residues are part of each CDR3. A D gene is named only where the DNA matches it firmly. Where a row states a size, it is once, few, many or the class of an expanded clone; other rows omit it.

TRBV28	TRBJ1-5	TRBD1	few	CASSSLGQGSQPQHF	TGTGCCAGCAGTTCGCTGGGACAGGGAAGTCAGCCCCAGCATTTT
TRBV11-2	TRBJ2-7	TRBD1	NA	CASSFSRGFEQYF	TGTGCCAGCAGCTTTTCCAGGGGGTTCGAGCAGTACTTC
TRBV2	TRBJ2-7	NA	NA	CASSQIYEQYF	TGTGCCAGCAGCCAAATCTACGAGCAGTACTTC
TRBV7-2	TRBJ2-5	TRBD1	NA	CASSPGTVETQYF	TGTGCCAGCAGCCCCGGGACAGTGGAGACCCAGTACTTC
TRBV7-2	TRBJ2-2	NA	NA	CASSFSVGELFF	TGTGCCAGCAGCTTCTCCGTCGGGGAGCTGTTTTTT
TRBV18	TRBJ1-2	NA	NA	CASSPRQFTNYGYTF	TGTGCCAGCTCACCGCGACAGTTTACTAACTATGGCTACACCTTC
TRBV2	TRBJ1-5	TRBD1	NA	CASTGQGAGQPQHF	TGTGCCAGCACGGGACAGGGGGCTGGCCAGCCCCAGCATTTT
TRBV6-5	TRBJ1-1	NA	NA	CASSPIQSLNTEAFF	TGTGCCAGCAGCCCTATACAGTCACTCAACACTGAAGCTTTCTTT
TRBV4-1	TRBJ2-5	TRBD1	NA	CASSHLDRVQETQYF	TGCGCCAGCAGCCACCTAGACAGGGTTCAAGAGACCCAGTACTTC
TRBV19	TRBJ1-2	TRBD1	once	CASSKGQVYGYTF	TGTGCCAGTAGTAAAGGACAGGTCTATGGCTACACCTTC
TRBV6-1	TRBJ1-1	NA	NA	CASQTVMNTEAFF	TGTGCCAGCCAGACAGTCATGAACACTGAAGCTTTCTTT
TRBV28	TRBJ2-4	TRBD1	NA	CASSDRDKNSQYF	TGTGCCAGCAGCGACAGGGACAAAAACAGTCAGTACTTC
TRBV20-1	TRBJ2-1	NA	few	CSAGQVGEQFF	TGCAGTGCAGGCCAGGTGGGTGAGCAGTTCTTC
TRBV4-1	TRBJ2-5	TRBD1	once	CASSQPDRVQETQYF	TGCGCCAGCAGCCAACCCGACAGGGTCCAAGAGACCCAGTACTTC
TRBV28	TRBJ2-1	TRBD2	NA	CASSLRRETYNEQFF	TGTGCCAGCAGTTTGAGGCGGGAGACCTACAATGAGCAGTTCTTC
TRBV4-3	TRBJ2-5	TRBD1	few	CASKNRGQETQYF	TGCGCCAGCAAAAACAGGGGGCAAGAGACCCAGTACTTC
TRBV19	TRBJ2-7	TRBD1	NA	CASSQGAGGEQYF	TGTGCCAGTAGTCAGGGGGCCGGGGGCGAGCAGTACTTC
TRBV29-1	TRBJ1-4	NA	NA	CSVEDEGLFF	TGCAGCGTTGAAGACGAGGGACTGTTTTTT
TRBV27	TRBJ2-1	TRBD2	NA	CASAILAGVYNEQFF	TGTGCCAGCGCTATCTTAGCGGGAGTTTACAATGAGCAGTTCTTC
TRBV20-1	TRBJ2-5	NA	NA	CSAAREDSQYF	TGCAGTGCTGCGCGGGAAGATAGCCAGTACTTC
TRBV4-3	TRBJ2-1	TRBD2	NA	CASSQAQTGGPSYNEQFF	TGCGCCAGCAGCCAAGCCCAAACGGGGGGGCCCTCCTACAATGAGCAGTTCTTC
TRBV4-1	TRBJ1-2	TRBD1	NA	CASSQEQGWEGYTF	TGCGCCAGCAGCCAAGAACAGGGGTGGGAGGGCTACACCTTC
TRBV19	TRBJ2-7	TRBD1	NA	CASSKRDRLYEQYF	TGTGCCAGTAGCAAAAGGGACAGGCTCTACGAGCAGTACTTC
TRBV21-1	TRBJ1-4	NA	NA	CASSPLRKGQATNEKLFF	TGTGCCAGCAGCCCGTTACGGAAAGGACAGGCGACTAATGAAAAACTGTTTTTT
TRBV30	TRBJ1-3	NA	NA	CAWSVRDTGNTIYF	TGTGCCTGGAGTGTGAGGGATACGGGAAACACCATATATTTT
TRBV7-9	TRBJ1-1	NA	NA	CSSSPSSLGAFF	TGTTCCAGCAGCCCATCGTCCCTCGGAGCTTTCTTT
TRBV29-1	TRBJ1-2	NA	NA	CSVERSNYGYTF	TGCAGCGTTGAAAGGAGCAACTATGGCTACACCTTC
TRBV4-1	TRBJ2-7	NA	NA	CASSQDPRGFNYEQYF	TGCGCCAGCAGCCAAGATCCCCGCGGTTTCAATTACGAGCAGTACTTC
TRBV11-3	TRBJ2-7	NA	NA	CASSLDSGVGEQYF	TGTGCCAGCAGCTTAGACTCAGGGGTTGGCGAGCAGTACTTC
TRBV4-2	TRBJ2-7	TRBD2	NA	CASSQDLRLAGGPYEQYF	TGTGCCAGCAGCCAAGATCTTAGGCTAGCGGGGGGGCCTTACGAGCAGTACTTC
TRBV18	TRBJ1-4	NA	NA	CASSETVKPNEKLFF	TGTGCCAGCTCGGAGACAGTAAAGCCTAATGAAAAACTGTTTTTT